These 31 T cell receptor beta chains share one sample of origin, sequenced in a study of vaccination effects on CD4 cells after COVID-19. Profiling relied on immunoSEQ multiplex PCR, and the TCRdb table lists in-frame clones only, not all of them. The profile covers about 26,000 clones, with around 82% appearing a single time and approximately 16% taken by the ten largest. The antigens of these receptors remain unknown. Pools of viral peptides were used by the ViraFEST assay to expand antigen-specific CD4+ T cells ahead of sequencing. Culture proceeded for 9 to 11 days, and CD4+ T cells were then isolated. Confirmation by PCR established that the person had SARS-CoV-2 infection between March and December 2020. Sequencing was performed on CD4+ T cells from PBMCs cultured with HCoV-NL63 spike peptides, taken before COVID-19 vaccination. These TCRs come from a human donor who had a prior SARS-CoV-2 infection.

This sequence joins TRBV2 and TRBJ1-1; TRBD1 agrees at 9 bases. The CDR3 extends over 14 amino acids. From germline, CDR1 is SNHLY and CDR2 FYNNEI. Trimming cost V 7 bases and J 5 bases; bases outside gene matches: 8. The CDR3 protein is CASIKDRGRTEAFF. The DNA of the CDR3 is TGTGCCAGCATTAAGGACAGGGGTCGAACTGAAGCTTTCTTT.

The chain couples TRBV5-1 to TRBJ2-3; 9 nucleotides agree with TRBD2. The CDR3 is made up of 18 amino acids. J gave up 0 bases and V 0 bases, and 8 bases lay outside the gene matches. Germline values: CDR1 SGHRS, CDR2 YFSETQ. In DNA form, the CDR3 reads TGCGCCAGCAGCTTGGGACTAGCGGCAGGGAGGAGCACAGATACGCAGTATTTT. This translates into CASSLGLAAGRSTDTQYF.

DNA for the CDR3: TGTGCCAGCAGCGACGGACTAGGGTTATACGAGCAGTACTTC. As protein: CASSDGLGLYEQYF. The chain is built from TRBV7-2 and TRBJ2-7; 7 bases fit TRBD2. The V gene's germline CDR1 is SGHTA and CDR2 FQGNSA. J was trimmed by 4 bases and V by 5 bases; bases with no gene match: 8. The CDR3 contains 14 residues.

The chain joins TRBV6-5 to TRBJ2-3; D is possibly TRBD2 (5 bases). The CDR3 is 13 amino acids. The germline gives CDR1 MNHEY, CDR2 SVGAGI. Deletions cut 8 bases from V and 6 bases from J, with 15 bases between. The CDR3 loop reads CASLPGNWDTQYF. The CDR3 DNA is TGTGCCAGCCTCCCGGGAAATTGGGATACGCAGTATTTT.

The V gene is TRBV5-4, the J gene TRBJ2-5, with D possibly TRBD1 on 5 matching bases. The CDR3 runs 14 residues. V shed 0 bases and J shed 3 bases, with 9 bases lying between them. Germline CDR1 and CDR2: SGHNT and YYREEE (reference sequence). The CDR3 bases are TGTGCCAGCAGCTTGGGGGGCGCGAAAGAGACCCAGTACTTC. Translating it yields CASSLGGAKETQYF.

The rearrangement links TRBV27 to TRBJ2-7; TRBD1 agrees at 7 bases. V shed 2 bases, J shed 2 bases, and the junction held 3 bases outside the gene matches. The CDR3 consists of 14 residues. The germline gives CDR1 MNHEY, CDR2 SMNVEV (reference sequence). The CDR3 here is CASSLRDSAYEQYF. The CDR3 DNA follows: TGTGCCAGCAGTTTACGGGACAGCGCCTACGAGCAGTACTTC.

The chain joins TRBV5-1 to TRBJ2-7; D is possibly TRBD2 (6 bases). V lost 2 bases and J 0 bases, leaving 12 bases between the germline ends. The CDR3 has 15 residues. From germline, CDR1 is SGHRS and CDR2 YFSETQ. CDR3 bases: TGCGCCAGCAGCTTCGGGACTGACGTCTCCTACGAGCAGTACTTC. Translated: CASSFGTDVSYEQYF. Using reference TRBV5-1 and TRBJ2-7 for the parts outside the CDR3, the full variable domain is KAGVTQTPRYLIKTRGQQVTLSCSPISGHRSVSWYQQTPGQGLQFLFEYFSETQRNKGNFPGRFSGRQFSNSRSEMNVSTLELGDSALYLCASSFGTDVSYEQYFGPGTRLTVT.

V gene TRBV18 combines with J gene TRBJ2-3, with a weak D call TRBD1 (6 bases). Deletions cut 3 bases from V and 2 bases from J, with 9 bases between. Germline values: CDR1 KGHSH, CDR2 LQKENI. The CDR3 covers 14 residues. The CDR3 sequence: CASSPGHNTDTQYF. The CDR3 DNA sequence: TGTGCCAGCTCACCGGGACACAACACAGATACGCAGTATTTT.

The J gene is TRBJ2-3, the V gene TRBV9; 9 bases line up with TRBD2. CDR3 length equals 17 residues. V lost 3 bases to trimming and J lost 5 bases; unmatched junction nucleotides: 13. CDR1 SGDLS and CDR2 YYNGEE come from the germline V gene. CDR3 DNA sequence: TGTGCCAGCAGCGCATCTCTTAGCGGGAGTAGAGAAGATACGCAGTATTTT. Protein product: CASSASLSGSREDTQYF.

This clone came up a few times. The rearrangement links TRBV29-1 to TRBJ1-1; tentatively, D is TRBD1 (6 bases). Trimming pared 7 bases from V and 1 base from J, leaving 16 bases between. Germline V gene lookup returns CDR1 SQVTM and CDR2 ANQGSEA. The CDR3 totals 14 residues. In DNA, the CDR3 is TGCAGCGCCCGACGGACAGCAAGGAACACTGAAGCTTTCTTT. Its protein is CSARRTARNTEAFF. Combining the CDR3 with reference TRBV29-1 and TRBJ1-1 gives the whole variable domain SAVISQKPSRDICQRGTSLTIQCQVDSQVTMMFWYRQQPGQSLTLIATANQGSEATYESGFVIDKFPISRPNLTFSTLTVSNMSPEDSSIYLCSARRTARNTEAFFGQGTRLTVV.

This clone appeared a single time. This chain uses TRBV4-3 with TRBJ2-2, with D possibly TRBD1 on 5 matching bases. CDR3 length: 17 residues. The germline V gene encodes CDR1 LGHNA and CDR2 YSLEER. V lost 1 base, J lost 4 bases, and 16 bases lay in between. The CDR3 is CASSQVVGVIGTGELFF. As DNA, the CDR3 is TGCGCCAGCAGCCAAGTGGTAGGGGTAATTGGCACCGGGGAGCTGTTTTTT.

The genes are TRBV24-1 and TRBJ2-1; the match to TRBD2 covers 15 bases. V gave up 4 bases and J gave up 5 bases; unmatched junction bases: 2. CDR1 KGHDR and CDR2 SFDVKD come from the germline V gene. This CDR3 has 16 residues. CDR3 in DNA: TGTGCCACCAGTGACTGGACTAGCGGGAGGGACAATGAGCAGTTCTTC. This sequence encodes CATSDWTSGRDNEQFF.

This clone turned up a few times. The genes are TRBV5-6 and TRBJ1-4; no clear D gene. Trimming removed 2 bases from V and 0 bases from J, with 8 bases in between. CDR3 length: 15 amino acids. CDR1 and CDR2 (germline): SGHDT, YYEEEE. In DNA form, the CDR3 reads TGTGCCAGCAGCTTTGGGAGGGCAACTAATGAAAAACTGTTTTTT. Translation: CASSFGRATNEKLFF.

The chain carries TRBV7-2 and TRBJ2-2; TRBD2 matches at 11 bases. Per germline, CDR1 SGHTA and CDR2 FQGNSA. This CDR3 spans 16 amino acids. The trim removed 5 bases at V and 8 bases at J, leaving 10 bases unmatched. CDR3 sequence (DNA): TGTGCCAGCAGCCCACGACTTCTAGCGGGGGGTGGGGAGCTGTTTTTT. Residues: CASSPRLLAGGGELFF.

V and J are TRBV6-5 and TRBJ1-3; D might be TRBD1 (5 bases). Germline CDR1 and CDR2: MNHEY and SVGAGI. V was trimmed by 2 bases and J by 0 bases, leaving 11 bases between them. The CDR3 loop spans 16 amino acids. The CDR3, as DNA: TGTGCCAGCAGTTACGCGGGGGTTGGCTCTGGAAACACCATATATTTT. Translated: CASSYAGVGSGNTIYF.

For the CDR3, the DNA is TGTGCCAGCAGCCCCCTCGGGGAGACCCAGTACTTC. Translating gives CASSPLGETQYF. This chain joins TRBV7-9 and TRBJ2-5, with unresolved D. CDR3 length: 12 amino acids. The germline gives CDR1 SEHNR, CDR2 FQNEAQ (reference sequence). V lost 5 bases and J lost 5, with 9 bases in between.

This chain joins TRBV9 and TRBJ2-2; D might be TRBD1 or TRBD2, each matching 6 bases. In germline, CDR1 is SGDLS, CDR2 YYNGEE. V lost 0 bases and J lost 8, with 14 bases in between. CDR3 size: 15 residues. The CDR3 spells CASSVGGAALGELFF. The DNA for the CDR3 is TGTGCCAGCAGCGTAGGGGGGGCCGCCCTAGGGGAGCTGTTTTTT.

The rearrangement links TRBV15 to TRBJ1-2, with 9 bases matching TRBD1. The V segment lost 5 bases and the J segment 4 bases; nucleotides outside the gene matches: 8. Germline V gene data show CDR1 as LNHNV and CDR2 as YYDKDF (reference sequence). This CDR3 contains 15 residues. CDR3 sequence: CATSSPRTGVYGYTF. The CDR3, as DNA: TGTGCCACCAGCTCACCCCGGACAGGGGTCTATGGCTACACCTTC.

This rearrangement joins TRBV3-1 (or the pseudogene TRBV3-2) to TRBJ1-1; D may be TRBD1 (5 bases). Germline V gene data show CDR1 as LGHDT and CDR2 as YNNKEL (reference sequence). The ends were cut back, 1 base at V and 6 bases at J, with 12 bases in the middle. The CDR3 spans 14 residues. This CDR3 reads CASSQAGPGSEAFF. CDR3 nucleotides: TGTGCCAGCAGCCAAGCGGGGCCCGGCTCTGAAGCTTTCTTT.

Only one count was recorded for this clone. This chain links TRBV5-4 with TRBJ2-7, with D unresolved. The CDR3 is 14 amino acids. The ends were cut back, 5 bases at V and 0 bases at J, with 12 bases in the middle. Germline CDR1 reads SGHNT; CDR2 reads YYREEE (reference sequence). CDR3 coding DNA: TGTGCCAGCAGTCCCCGGGTCGACTCCTACGAGCAGTACTTC. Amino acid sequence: CASSPRVDSYEQYF. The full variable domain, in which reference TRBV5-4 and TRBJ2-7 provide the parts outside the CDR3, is ETGVTQSPTHLIKTRGQQVTLRCSSQSGHNTVSWYQQALGQGPQFIFQYYREEENGRGNFPPRFSGLQFPNYSSELNVNALELDDSALYLCASSPRVDSYEQYFGPGTRLTVT.

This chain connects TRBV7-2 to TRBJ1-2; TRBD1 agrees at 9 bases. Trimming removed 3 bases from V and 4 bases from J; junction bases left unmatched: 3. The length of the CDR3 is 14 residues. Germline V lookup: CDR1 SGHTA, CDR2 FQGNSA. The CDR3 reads CASSFRQGGYGYTF. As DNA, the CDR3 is TGTGCCAGCAGCTTCCGACAGGGGGGCTATGGCTACACCTTC.

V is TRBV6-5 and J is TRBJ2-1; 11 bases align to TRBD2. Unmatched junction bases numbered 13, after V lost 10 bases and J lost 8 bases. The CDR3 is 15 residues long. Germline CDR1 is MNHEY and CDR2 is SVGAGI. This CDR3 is CATGEIAGGPYEQFF. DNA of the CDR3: TGTGCCACCGGGGAAATAGCGGGGGGGCCATATGAGCAGTTCTTC.

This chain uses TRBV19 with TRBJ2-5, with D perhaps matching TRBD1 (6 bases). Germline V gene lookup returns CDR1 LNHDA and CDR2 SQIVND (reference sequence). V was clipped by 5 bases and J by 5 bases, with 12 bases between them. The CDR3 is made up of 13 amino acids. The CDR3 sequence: CASSSRGSETQYF. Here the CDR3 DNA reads TGTGCCAGTAGTTCCAGGGGTTCGGAGACCCAGTACTTC.

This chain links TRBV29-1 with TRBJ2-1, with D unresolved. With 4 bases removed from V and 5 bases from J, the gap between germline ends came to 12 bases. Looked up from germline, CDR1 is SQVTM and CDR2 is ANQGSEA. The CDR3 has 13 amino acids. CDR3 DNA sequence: TGCAGCGTTGCTTTGAACTATCACAATGAGCAGTTCTTC. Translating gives CSVALNYHNEQFF.

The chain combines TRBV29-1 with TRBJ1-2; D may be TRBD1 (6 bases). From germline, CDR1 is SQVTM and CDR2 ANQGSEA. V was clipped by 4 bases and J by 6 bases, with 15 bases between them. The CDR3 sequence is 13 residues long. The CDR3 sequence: CSVGFTRTDGYTF. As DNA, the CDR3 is TGCAGCGTTGGATTCACCAGGACAGATGGCTACACCTTC.

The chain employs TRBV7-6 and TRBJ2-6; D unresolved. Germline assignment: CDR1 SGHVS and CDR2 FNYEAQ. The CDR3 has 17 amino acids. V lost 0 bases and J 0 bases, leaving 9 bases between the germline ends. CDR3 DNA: TGTGCCAGCAGCTTAGCGCTGGGGATCTCTGGGGCCAACGTCCTGACTTTC. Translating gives CASSLALGISGANVLTF.

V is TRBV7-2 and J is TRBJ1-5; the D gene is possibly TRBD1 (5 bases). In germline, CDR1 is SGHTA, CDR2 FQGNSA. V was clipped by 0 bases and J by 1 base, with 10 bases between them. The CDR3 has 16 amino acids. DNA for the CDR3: TGTGCCAGCAGCTTAGCGCACAGGTTGAGCAATCAGCCCCAGCATTTT. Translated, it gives CASSLAHRLSNQPQHF.

The CDR3 DNA is TGTGCCAGCAGCGCGACACTAGGAATTGATACGCAGTATTTT. Translated: CASSATLGIDTQYF. The chain recombines TRBV5-4 with TRBJ2-3; D possibly corresponds to TRBD2 (5 bases). In germline, CDR1 is SGHNT, CDR2 YYREEE (reference sequence). Trimming pared 4 bases from V and 6 bases from J, leaving 15 bases between. This CDR3 has 14 amino acids.

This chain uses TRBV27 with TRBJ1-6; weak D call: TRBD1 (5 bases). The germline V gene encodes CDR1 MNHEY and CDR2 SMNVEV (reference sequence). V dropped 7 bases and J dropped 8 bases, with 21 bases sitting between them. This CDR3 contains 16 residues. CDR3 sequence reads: CASTHAPGLTHSPLHF. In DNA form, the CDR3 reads TGTGCCAGCACCCACGCTCCGGGACTGACACATTCACCCCTCCACTTT.

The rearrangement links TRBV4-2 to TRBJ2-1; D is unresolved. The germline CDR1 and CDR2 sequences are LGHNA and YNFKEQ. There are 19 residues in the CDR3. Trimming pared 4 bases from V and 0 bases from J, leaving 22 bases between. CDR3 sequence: CASSPASAALISSYNEQFF. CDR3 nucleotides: TGTGCCAGCAGCCCGGCGTCCGCGGCCCTAATTAGCTCCTACAATGAGCAGTTCTTC.

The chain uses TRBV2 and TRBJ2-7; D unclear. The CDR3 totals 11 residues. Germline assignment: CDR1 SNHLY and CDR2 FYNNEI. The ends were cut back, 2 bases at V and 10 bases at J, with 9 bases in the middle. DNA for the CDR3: TGTGCCAGCAGTGAAAGGGCCGAACAGTACTTC. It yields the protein CASSERAEQYF.